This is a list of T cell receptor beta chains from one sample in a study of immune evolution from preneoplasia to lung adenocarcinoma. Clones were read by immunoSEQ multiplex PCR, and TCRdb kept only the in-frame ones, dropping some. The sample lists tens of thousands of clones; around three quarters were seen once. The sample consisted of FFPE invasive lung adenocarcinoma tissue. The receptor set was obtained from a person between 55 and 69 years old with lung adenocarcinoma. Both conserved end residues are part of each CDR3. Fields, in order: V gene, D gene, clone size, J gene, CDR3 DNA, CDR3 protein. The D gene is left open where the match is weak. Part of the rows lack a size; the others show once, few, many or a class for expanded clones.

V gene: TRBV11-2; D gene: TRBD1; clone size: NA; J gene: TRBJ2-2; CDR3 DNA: TGTGCCAGCAGCTTAACGGGACAGGGGGCCGGCGGGGAGCTGTTTTTT; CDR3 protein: CASSLTGQGAGGELFF
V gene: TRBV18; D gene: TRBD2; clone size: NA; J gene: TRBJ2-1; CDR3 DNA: TGTGCCAGCTCACCTGGGACTAGCGGGAACTACAATGAGCAGTTCTTC; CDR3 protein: CASSPGTSGNYNEQFF
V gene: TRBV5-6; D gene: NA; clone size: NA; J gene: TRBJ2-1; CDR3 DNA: TGTGCCAGCAGTTTAGTCGACAATGAGCAGTTCTTC; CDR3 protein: CASSLVDNEQFF
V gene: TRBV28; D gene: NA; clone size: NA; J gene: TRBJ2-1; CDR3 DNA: TGTGCCAGCAGTCCGACCACCCCCGAGCAGTTCTTC; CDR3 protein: CASSPTTPEQFF
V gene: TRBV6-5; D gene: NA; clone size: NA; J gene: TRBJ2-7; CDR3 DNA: TGTGCCAGCAGCCGCGGCCGCTTAAACTCCTACGAGCAGTACTTC; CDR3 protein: CASSRGRLNSYEQYF
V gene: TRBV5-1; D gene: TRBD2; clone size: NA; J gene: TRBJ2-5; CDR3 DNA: TGCGCCAGCAGCTTGGGTAGCGGGAGGCGCGAGACCCAGTACTTC; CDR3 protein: CASSLGSGRRETQYF
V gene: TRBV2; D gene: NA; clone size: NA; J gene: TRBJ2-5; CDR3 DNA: TGTGCCAGCAGTCGGGGTCTACATCAAGAGACCCAGTACTTC; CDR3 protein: CASSRGLHQETQYF
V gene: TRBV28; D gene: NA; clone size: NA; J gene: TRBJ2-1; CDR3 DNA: TGTGCCAGCAGTTTTCCGGGCAATGAGCAGTTCTTC; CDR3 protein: CASSFPGNEQFF
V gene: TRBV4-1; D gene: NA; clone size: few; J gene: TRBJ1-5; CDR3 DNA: TGCGCCAGCAGCCAAGACGGGACCGGGTCGGGTACTAATCAGCCCCAGCATTTT; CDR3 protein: CASSQDGTGSGTNQPQHF
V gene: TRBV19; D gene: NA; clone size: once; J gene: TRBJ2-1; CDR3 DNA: TGTGCCAGTAGTGTACGACTAGTGGGCGGACAGTTCTTC; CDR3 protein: CASSVRLVGGQFF
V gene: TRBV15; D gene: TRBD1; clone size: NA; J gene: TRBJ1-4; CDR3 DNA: TGTGCCACCAGCACCCGCCATATAGGGGGACAGGGGGCAACTAATGAAAAACTGTTTTTT; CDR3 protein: CATSTRHIGGQGATNEKLFF